This passage covers 16 T cell receptor beta chains from one sample sequenced in a study of T cell changes during pregnancy in multiple sclerosis. This table comes from immunoSEQ multiplex PCR, and its TCRdb copy is limited to in-frame clones, with some not included. The sample contains almost 65,000 clones, over 80% of which appear only once. The sample in question was peripheral blood, obtained in the first trimester of pregnancy. The receptors were gathered from a female donor with multiple sclerosis, enrolled in a pregnancy study.

The chain combines TRBV7-3 with TRBJ2-5, with TRBD2 matching over 7 bases. CDR1 SGHTA and CDR2 FQGTGA come from the germline V gene. This CDR3 contains 14 residues. After removal of 0 bases from V and 2 bases from J, the junction contained 0 bases not matched to a gene. This chain's CDR3 is CASSLTSGQETQYF. CDR3 sequence (DNA): TGTGCCAGCAGCTTAACTAGCGGGCAAGAGACCCAGTACTTC.

In its sample, this clone was seen once. The chain couples TRBV4-3 to TRBJ2-5; maybe TRBD2 (6 bases). Germline values: CDR1 LGHNA, CDR2 YSLEER. CDR3 length: 13 amino acids. The ends were cut back, 1 base at V and 3 bases at J, with 6 bases in the middle. In DNA form, the CDR3 reads TGCGCCAGCAGCCAAGCGGGAGAAGAGACCCAGTACTTC. Its translation: CASSQAGEETQYF.

This clone was seen just once. V and J are TRBV7-2 and TRBJ2-3; 7 positions agree with TRBD1. Trimming removed 2 bases from V and 2 bases from J; junction bases left unmatched: 13. The CDR3 is 18 residues long. Germline-derived CDR1 and CDR2 are SGHTA and FQGNSA. CDR3 DNA sequence: TGTGCCAGCAGCTTATATTGGGCGAGACAGGGCTTCACAGATACGCAGTATTTT. Protein: CASSLYWARQGFTDTQYF.

The chain links TRBV9 to TRBJ2-7, with 7 bases fitting TRBD2. Trimming removed 0 bases from V and 6 bases from J; junction bases left unmatched: 9. Germline V gene lookup returns CDR1 SGDLS and CDR2 YYNGEE. This CDR3 is built from 15 residues. Here the CDR3 reads CASSVGSGVPFEQYF. The CDR3 DNA follows: TGTGCCAGCAGCGTAGGAAGCGGGGTCCCTTTCGAGCAGTACTTC.

This clone was seen just once. The chain's CDR3 is CASSPPGLTNTGELFF. The CDR3 DNA is TGTGCCAGCAGCCCCCCGGGACTAACTAACACCGGGGAGCTGTTTTTT. V and J are TRBV7-2 and TRBJ2-2, with 7 bases matching TRBD2. Per the germline V gene, CDR1 is SGHTA and CDR2 is FQGNSA. CDR3 length: 16 amino acids. Trimming removed 5 bases from V and 2 bases from J; junction bases left unmatched: 8.

The V gene is TRBV7-2, the J gene TRBJ2-2; D might be TRBD1 (6 bases). Trimming took off 2 bases at V and 4 bases at J, with 8 bases between the two ends. This CDR3 has 14 residues. CDR1 is SGHTA, CDR2 FQGNSA, per germline. The chain's CDR3 is CASSLKQGTGELFF. CDR3 nucleotide sequence: TGTGCCAGCAGCTTAAAACAGGGCACCGGGGAGCTGTTTTTT.

The chain links TRBV11-1 to TRBJ2-5, with D perhaps TRBD2 (5 bases). Germline V gene sequence: CDR1 SGHAT, CDR2 FQDESV (reference sequence). The CDR3 covers 14 residues. V was pared by 4 bases and J by 5 bases, with 14 bases between. CDR3 nucleotides: TGTGCCAGCAGCTCTCTGCGGGTAGCGGAGACCCAGTACTTC. Translating it yields CASSSLRVAETQYF.

V gene TRBV7-9 combines with J gene TRBJ2-7; 8 positions agree with TRBD1. The V segment lost 5 bases and the J segment 5 bases; nucleotides outside the gene matches: 8. The CDR3 spans 14 residues. CDR1 is SEHNR and CDR2 is FQNEAQ in the germline V gene (reference sequence). The CDR3 loop is CASSKRQGIHEQYF. In DNA, the CDR3 is TGTGCCAGCAGCAAAAGACAGGGGATCCACGAGCAGTACTTC.

The V gene is TRBV11-3, the J gene TRBJ2-5; 8 bases match TRBD2. V trimming: 5 bases; J trimming: 5 bases; junction bases outside the gene matches: 7. Per germline, CDR1 SGHNT and CDR2 YENEEA. The CDR3 is 14 residues long. CDR3 DNA: TGTGCCAGCAGCCTACGGACTAGCATCGAGACCCAGTACTTC. Translation gives CASSLRTSIETQYF.

The chain joins TRBV28 to TRBJ1-4; 9 bases are shared with TRBD1. Germline CDR1 and CDR2: MDHEN and SYDVKM. With V trimmed by 5 bases and J by 5 bases, 3 bases remained unmatched. This CDR3 region has 14 residues. In DNA form, the CDR3 reads TGTGCCAGCAGTACCGGGACAGGGAATGAAAAACTGTTTTTT. Protein: CASSTGTGNEKLFF.

J is TRBJ2-7 and V is TRBV19; D perhaps matches TRBD1 (6 bases). V shed 5 bases and J shed 2 bases, with 16 bases lying between them. Germline assignment: CDR1 LNHDA and CDR2 SQIVND (reference sequence). This CDR3 region has 15 residues. CDR3 coding DNA: TGTGCCAGTAGTTACCGGGACAAAGGCACCTACGAGCAGTACTTC. Protein product: CASSYRDKGTYEQYF. Variable domain in full (rest from reference TRBV19 and TRBJ2-7): DGGITQSPKYLFRKEGQNVTLSCEQNLNHDAMYWYRQDPGQGLRLIYYSQIVNDFQKGDIAEGYSVSREKKESFPLTVTSAQKNPTAFYLCASSYRDKGTYEQYFGPGTRLTVT.

The chain links TRBV28 to TRBJ1-2, with a possible D match to TRBD1 (5 bases). Looked up from germline, CDR1 is MDHEN and CDR2 is SYDVKM. CDR3 length equals 16 residues. Deletions cut 1 base from V and 0 bases from J, with 12 bases between. CDR3 sequence reads: CASSLLPTATNYGYTF. The CDR3 region has the DNA TGTGCCAGCAGTTTATTACCGACAGCTACTAACTATGGCTACACCTTC.

The genes are TRBV27 and TRBJ2-1, with D tentatively TRBD1 (6 bases). Deletions cut 4 bases from V and 2 bases from J, with 9 bases between. The CDR3 loop spans 14 amino acids. Germline loops: CDR1 MNHEY, CDR2 SMNVEV (reference sequence). This CDR3 reads CASSYRVPYNEQFF. In DNA, the CDR3 is TGTGCCAGCAGTTACAGGGTTCCCTACAATGAGCAGTTCTTC.

This clone was observed once. The chain is built from TRBV5-8 and TRBJ2-2; 9 positions match TRBD1. The CDR3 has 13 amino acids. Per germline, CDR1 SGHTS and CDR2 YDEGEE. V was pared by 3 bases and J by 10 bases, with 4 bases of the junction left unmatched. The chain's CDR3 is CASSWDRDPELFF. The CDR3 DNA reads TGTGCCAGCAGCTGGGACAGGGATCCGGAGCTGTTTTTT.

The chain uses TRBV9 and TRBJ1-4; TRBD1 agrees at 8 bases. In germline, CDR1 is SGDLS, CDR2 YYNGEE. CDR3 length: 15 amino acids. The V segment lost 1 base and the J segment 4 bases; nucleotides outside the gene matches: 3. CDR3 sequence reads: CASSVTGGVNEKLFF. The CDR3, as DNA: TGTGCCAGCAGCGTAACAGGGGGTGTTAATGAAAAACTGTTTTTT.

The chain joins TRBV4-3 to TRBJ2-5; D is undetermined. The J call is in doubt because the DNA end fits TRBJ2-7 better. CDR1 and CDR2 (germline): LGHNA, YSLEER. The CDR3 is made up of 14 amino acids. The CDR3 DNA follows: TGCGCCAGCAGCCAAGATACCCTTACCTACGAGCAGTACTTC. Encoded protein: CASSQDTLTYEQYF.